A single sample is the source of the 15 T cell receptor beta chains below, sequenced in a study of T cell repertoires in cytomegalovirus infection. These receptors are not linked to any known antigen. TCRdb used MiXCR to reprocess the reads, holding one entry per CDR3 protein. The top ten clones hold roughly 14% of a sample with about 350,000 distinct CDR3 sequences, about a third of them seen once. The sequencing used cultured PBMCs, collected from culture after CMV antigen stimulation. The receptors stem from a human donor in good health (CMV status not recorded). Some clones in this sample may be carry-over from other donors' samples.

The table lists this clonotype with many counts. The V and J genes are TRBV7-2 and TRBJ1-2, with D uncertain. Germline V gene data show CDR1 as SGHTA and CDR2 as FQGNSA. The CDR3 spans 15 residues. The ends were cut back, 0 bases at V and 6 bases at J, with 14 bases in the middle. The CDR3, as DNA: TGTGCCAGCAGCTTAGCCGCGACTGCACTCAATGGCTACACCTTC. Translating it yields CASSLAATALNGYTF.

The J gene is TRBJ2-2, the V gene TRBV7-4, with a tentative D call TRBD2 (5 bases). V dropped 1 base and J dropped 1 base, with 7 bases sitting between them. The CDR3 runs 15 residues. The germline V gene encodes CDR1 SGHVT and CDR2 SQSDAQ. The CDR3 DNA reads TGTGCCAGCAGCTTAGTCCGGGGGAACACCGGGGAGCTGTTTTTT. Encoded protein: CASSLVRGNTGELFF.

The gene calls are TRBV4-3 and TRBJ2-3, with 8 bases lining up with TRBD2. The CDR3 has 16 amino acids. The germline V gene encodes CDR1 LGHNA and CDR2 YSLEER. V gave up 1 base and J gave up 4 bases; unmatched junction bases: 7. The CDR3 coding sequence is TGCGCCAGCAGCCAAGGAACCGGCGGGAGGCCAGATACGCAGTATTTT. Its protein product is CASSQGTGGRPDTQYF.

The chain recombines TRBV18 with TRBJ1-1; tentative D call: TRBD1 (5 bases). With 2 bases removed from V and 6 bases from J, the gap between germline ends came to 25 bases. The CDR3 has 18 residues. Per germline, CDR1 KGHSH and CDR2 LQKENI. CDR3 DNA sequence: TGTGCCAGCTCACCATTCGGTATGGTAGCGGGGGGAAGCGCTGAAGCTTTCTTT. Protein product: CASSPFGMVAGGSAEAFF.

This clonotype showed up just a few times. CDR3 sequence: CASSQEPPTEYSNQPQHF. The CDR3 coding sequence is TGCGCCAGCAGCCAAGAACCCCCGACAGAGTATAGCAATCAGCCCCAGCATTTT. The chain employs TRBV4-3 and TRBJ1-5; TRBD1 is a possible D gene (5 bases). This CDR3 contains 18 residues. Trimming shortened V by 0 bases and J by 0 bases, and 15 bases separated the two germline ends. Germline lookup yields CDR1 LGHNA and CDR2 YSLEER.

The chain links TRBV6-6 to TRBJ1-3; D might be TRBD1 (6 bases). This CDR3 is 17 amino acids long. Trimming cost V 5 bases and J 0 bases, with 17 bases left between them. The germline V gene has CDR1 MNHNY and CDR2 SVGAGI (reference sequence). In nucleotides, the CDR3 is TGTGCCAGCAGTCCCCCCATCCGGGACACCTCTGGAAACACCATATATTTT. Protein product: CASSPPIRDTSGNTIYF.

This clonotype was found many times. The V gene is TRBV19, the J gene TRBJ2-1; 14 bases match TRBD2. This CDR3 has 16 residues. Trimming at V came to 5 bases and at J to 4 bases, leaving 4 bases not matched to a gene. CDR1 is LNHDA, CDR2 SQIVND, per germline (reference sequence). The CDR3, as DNA: TGTGCCAGTAGTGGGGGACTAGCGGGAGCTTACAATGAGCAGTTCTTC. Its protein product is CASSGGLAGAYNEQFF.

The chain employs TRBV2 and TRBJ1-2, with 10 nucleotides matching TRBD1. The CDR3 runs 14 residues. The germline V gene has CDR1 SNHLY and CDR2 FYNNEI. V lost 6 bases, J lost 6 bases, and 7 bases stayed unmatched. CDR3 nucleotide sequence: TGTGCCAGCAGCGCCTCGGGACAGGGGAATGGCTACACCTTC. This sequence encodes CASSASGQGNGYTF.

This clonotype was counted a few times. The chain recombines TRBV7-2 with TRBJ2-1; 9 bases agree with TRBD2. CDR1 is SGHTA and CDR2 is FQGNSA in the germline V gene. The V gene end was trimmed by 5 bases and the J gene end by 7 bases; junction bases not matched to a gene: 12. CDR3 length: 16 residues. The CDR3 DNA sequence: TGTGCCAGCAGCCGTACATTACTTAGCGGGAGAAATGAGCAGTTCTTC. Its protein is CASSRTLLSGRNEQFF.

This clonotype was seen ten or more times. The rearrangement joins TRBV7-8 to TRBJ2-3, with 10 bases aligning to TRBD2. Losses at the gene ends were 3 bases for V and 4 bases for J; bases not matched to a gene: 10. This CDR3 comprises 17 residues. The germline CDR1 and CDR2 sequences are SGHVS and FQNEAQ. DNA of the CDR3: TGTGCCAGCAGCTTCGTGAGCGGGAGGGACGACGCAGATACGCAGTATTTT. This translates into CASSFVSGRDDADTQYF.

This clonotype was seen only a few times. This sequence joins TRBV2 and TRBJ1-1, with a possible D match to TRBD1 (6 bases). There are 15 residues in the CDR3. Germline lookup yields CDR1 SNHLY and CDR2 FYNNEI. Trimming took off 4 bases at V and 1 base at J, with 13 bases between the two ends. CDR3 loop: CASSVWGQGNTEAFF. The DNA of the CDR3 is TGTGCCAGCAGTGTCTGGGGGCAGGGGAACACTGAAGCTTTCTTT. Using reference TRBV2 and TRBJ1-1 for the parts outside the CDR3, the full variable domain is EPEVTQTPSHQVTQMGQEVILRCVPISNHLYFYWYRQILGQKVEFLVSFYNNEISEKSEIFDDQFSVERPDGSNFTLKIRSTKLEDSAMYFCASSVWGQGNTEAFFGQGTRLTVV.

The rearrangement joins TRBV14 to TRBJ2-2; D possibly corresponds to TRBD2 (5 bases). CDR1 and CDR2 (germline): SGHDN, FVKESK. CDR3 size: 17 residues. V lost 4 bases, J lost 4 bases, and 19 bases lay in between. For the CDR3, the DNA is TGTGCCAGCAGCCCAATGACAAGAGGGTTTGGCACCGGGGAGCTGTTTTTT. Translation: CASSPMTRGFGTGELFF.

The chain employs TRBV27 and TRBJ2-1; 7 nucleotides line up with TRBD1. The CDR3 loop spans 15 amino acids. Germline lookup yields CDR1 MNHEY and CDR2 SMNVEV (reference sequence). Trimming cost V 4 bases and J 8 bases; bases outside gene matches: 11. CDR3 DNA sequence: TGTGCCAGCAGTTCATTAACAGGGGTGGAGGATGAGCAGTTCTTC. Translating gives CASSSLTGVEDEQFF.

This clonotype appeared many times. This chain links TRBV13 with TRBJ2-1; TRBD2 aligns across 8 bases. Germline values: CDR1 PRHDT, CDR2 FYEKMQ (reference sequence). The CDR3 is 17 residues long. J was trimmed by 1 base and V by 1 base; bases with no gene match: 6. CDR3 sequence reads: CASSLATGRESYNEQFF. Written as DNA, the CDR3 is TGTGCCAGCAGCTTAGCTACCGGGAGGGAATCCTACAATGAGCAGTTCTTC.

J is TRBJ1-2 and V is TRBV6-8, with D possibly TRBD1 on 5 matching bases. The CDR3 covers 16 residues. The germline V gene encodes CDR1 MNHGY and CDR2 SAAAGT. Trimming shortened V by 0 bases and J by 3 bases, and 14 bases separated the two germline ends. Written as DNA, the CDR3 is TGTGCCAGCAGTTACTCGCCGGGGGAGGTCCACTATGGCTACACCTTC. It codes for CASSYSPGEVHYGYTF.